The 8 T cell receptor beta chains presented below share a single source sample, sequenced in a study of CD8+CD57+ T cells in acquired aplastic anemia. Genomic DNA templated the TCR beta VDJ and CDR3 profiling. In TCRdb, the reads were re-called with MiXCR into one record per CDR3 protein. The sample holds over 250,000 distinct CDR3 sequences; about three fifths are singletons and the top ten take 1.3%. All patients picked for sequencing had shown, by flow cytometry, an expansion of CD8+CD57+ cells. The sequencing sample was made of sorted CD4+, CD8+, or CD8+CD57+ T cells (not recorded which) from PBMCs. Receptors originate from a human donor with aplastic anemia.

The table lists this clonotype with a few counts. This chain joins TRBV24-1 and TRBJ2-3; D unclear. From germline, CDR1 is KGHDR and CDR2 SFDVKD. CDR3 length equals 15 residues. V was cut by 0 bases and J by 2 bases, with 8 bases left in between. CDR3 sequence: CATSDLWRNTDTQYF. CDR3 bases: TGTGCCACCAGTGATTTGTGGCGGAACACAGATACGCAGTATTTT.

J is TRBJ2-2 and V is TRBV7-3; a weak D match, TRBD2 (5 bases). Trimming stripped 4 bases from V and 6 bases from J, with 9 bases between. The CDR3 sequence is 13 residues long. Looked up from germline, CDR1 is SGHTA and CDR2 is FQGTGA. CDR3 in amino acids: CASSSLEAGELFF. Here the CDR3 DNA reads TGTGCCAGCAGCTCACTAGAGGCCGGGGAGCTGTTTTTT. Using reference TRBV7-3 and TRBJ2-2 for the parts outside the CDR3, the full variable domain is GAGVSQTPSNKVTEKGKYVELRCDPISGHTALYWYRQSLGQGPEFLIYFQGTGAADDSGLPNDRFFAVRPEGSVSTLKIQRTERGDSAVYLCASSSLEAGELFFGEGSRLTVL.

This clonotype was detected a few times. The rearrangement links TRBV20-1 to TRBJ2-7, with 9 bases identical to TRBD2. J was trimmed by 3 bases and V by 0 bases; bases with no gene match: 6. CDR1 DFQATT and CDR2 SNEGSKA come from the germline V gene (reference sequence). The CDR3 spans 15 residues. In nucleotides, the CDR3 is TGCAGTGCTAGAGATATACTAGCGGGCTTCTACGAGCAGTACTTC. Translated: CSARDILAGFYEQYF.

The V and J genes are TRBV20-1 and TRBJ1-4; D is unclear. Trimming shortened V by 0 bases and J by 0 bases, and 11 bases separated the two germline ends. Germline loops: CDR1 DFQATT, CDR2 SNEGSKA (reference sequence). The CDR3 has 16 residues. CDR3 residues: CSARDRHETTNEKLFF. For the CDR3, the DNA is TGCAGTGCTAGAGATCGTCACGAGACAACTAATGAAAAACTGTTTTTT.

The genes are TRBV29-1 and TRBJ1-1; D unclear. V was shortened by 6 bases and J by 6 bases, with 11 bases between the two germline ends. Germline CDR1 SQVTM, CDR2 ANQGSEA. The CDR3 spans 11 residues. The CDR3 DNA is TGCAGCGTGCTACCGGGAGCTGAAGCTTTCTTT. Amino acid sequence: CSVLPGAEAFF.

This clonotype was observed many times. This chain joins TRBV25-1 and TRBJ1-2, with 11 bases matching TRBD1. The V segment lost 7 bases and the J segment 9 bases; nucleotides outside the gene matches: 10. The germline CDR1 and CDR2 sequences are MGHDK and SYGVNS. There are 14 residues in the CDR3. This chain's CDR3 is CASKGTGGSLRYTF. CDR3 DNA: TGTGCCAGCAAAGGGACAGGGGGGTCCCTACGCTACACCTTC.

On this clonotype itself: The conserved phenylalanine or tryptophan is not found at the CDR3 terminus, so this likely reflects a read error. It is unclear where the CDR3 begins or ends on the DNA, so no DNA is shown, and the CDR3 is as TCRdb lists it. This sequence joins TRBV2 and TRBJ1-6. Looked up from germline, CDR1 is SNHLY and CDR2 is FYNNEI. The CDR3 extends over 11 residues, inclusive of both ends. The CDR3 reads CASSLLSSKNT.

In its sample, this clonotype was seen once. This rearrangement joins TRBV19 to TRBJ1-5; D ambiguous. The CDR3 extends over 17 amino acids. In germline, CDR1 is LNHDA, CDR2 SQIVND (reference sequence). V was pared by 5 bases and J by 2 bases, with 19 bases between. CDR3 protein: CASSPFRTTAGNQPQHF. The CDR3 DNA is TGTGCCAGTAGTCCGTTTAGAACTACAGCGGGCAATCAGCCCCAGCATTTT.